This TCR beta chain stems from a study of blood T cells in healthy people across ages (dated by TCRdb to the mid-2010s). About the study as a whole: In model experiments, roughly one uniquely barcoded TCR beta cDNA molecule per two T cells was captured by template switching. The donors were divided into four age groups: young (average approximately 15 years), middle-aged (approximately 42), aged (62) and long-lived (around 80). The study measured age-related changes in TCR beta repertoire diversity using deep sequencing normalized with unique cDNA molecular identifiers. The study analyzed two additional independent replicas of 1 million unique cDNA reads from the same blood draw for two donors, one aged 18 to 29 and one aged 80 or older. To avoid experimental bias, donors of different ages were randomly spread across the sequencing lanes.

This clonotype appeared many times. It lacks a known antigen. Per-base qualities were not stored, and no clone one base away is much larger. Library method: 5' RACE. Sequencing was carried out with an Illumina HiSeq 2500. A second PCR of about 6 to 11 cycles was performed with a sample-barcoded 5' primer and a J-beta primer mix. Each TCR beta cDNA molecule received a unique molecular identifier from a template-switch 5' adaptor carrying 12 random nucleotides. Each sample yielded at least 3 million CDR3-containing paired-end reads. The Mint cDNA synthesis kit, primed by a TRBC-specific oligonucleotide, was used to synthesize first-strand cDNA from all RNA. Following uracil-DNA glycosylase treatment, all cDNA underwent a first 18-cycle PCR with the universal primers M1SS and BC2_uni_R. The source study handled its data this way. Each sample was normalized by randomly selecting 1 million high-quality reads, each carrying a distinct molecular identifier. Instead of being binned into consensus sequences, reads with shared molecular identifiers were discarded. CDR3 identification, clonotype clustering and error correction used MiTCR with a Q25 quality threshold and the strictest error-elimination algorithm. A nonparametric unseen species model with Euler transformation was used to estimate a lower bound on total TCR beta diversity. TCRdb trimmed the raw reads at Q25, called clones with MiXCR and kept productive beta chains. Records with the same CDR3 protein are collapsed into one entry carrying the most frequent genes and DNA. TCRdb's processing, not the authors' own work, is the source of the V and J calls. The sample includes approximately 820,000 distinct CDR3 sequences, with 44% observed a single time. The ten top clones hold approximately 19% of the sample.

According to the germline V gene (reference sequence), CDR1 reads DFQATT and CDR2 reads SNEGSKA. The trim is 1 base for V and 8 bases for J, with a gap of 15 bases between the germline ends. Reading from cysteine to phenylalanine, the CDR3 counts 14 amino acids. The DNA shown is the 42-base CDR3, in frame from base 1. The donors were 40 or so Caucasian individuals from Russia, aged 6 to 90 years, who were systemically healthy. Each donor gave about 9.2 milliliters of peripheral blood, drawn into EDTA-treated Vacutainer tubes. Ficoll-Paque density-gradient centrifugation was used to isolate PBMCs, with at least 7 million per sample. Trizol reagent was used to extract total RNA from the PBMCs, yielding at least 5.5 micrograms per sample. For every donor, an aliquot of PBMCs went through flow cytometry to measure the percentages of naive CD45RAhigh/CD27high T cells. Points the paper makes about the study in general: As age increased, observed TCR beta diversity per million T cells dropped in a roughly linear way, and a significant reduction was already evident by age 40. The CMV infection status of donors was not known, potentially confounding age-related changes in expanded clonotypes. Estimates of total diversity based on one million sequenced T cells were considered lower bounds and underestimates. Observed TCR beta diversity correlated strongly with the percentage of naive T cells measured by flow cytometry. Bulk unsorted PBMC profiling prevented conclusive comparison of naive and antigen-experienced compartments. The long-lived group showed more naive CD4+ T cells, fewer expanded clones and increased TCR diversity than the aged group, suggesting age selection.

The sequence was collected from a man aged 55 to 69 in good health. This chain joins TRBV20-1 to TRBJ2-1; the D region possibly corresponds to TRBD1 (6 bases align). The source material was blood. The CDR3 protein: CSARVGRGADEQFF. The DNA sequence follows: TGCAGTGCTAGAGTGGGCAGGGGCGCGGATGAGCAGTTCTTC.